The 28 T cell receptor beta chains below come from one sample, sequenced in a study of beta chain features in type 1 diabetes (dated by TCRdb to the late 2010s). Libraries were made using the immunoSEQ multiplex PCR assay. The entire isolated RNA was reverse transcribed using the High Capacity cDNA Reverse Transcription Kit, and thus expressed TCRB transcripts were sequenced. In TCRdb, the immuneACCESS table is reduced to in-frame sequences with V and J assigned. These tables do not hold every clone; where another copy was compared, an unresolved V gene accounts for under half, and the others remain unexplained. The table for this sample lists 90,000 to 110,000 clones; approximately 39% of them were counted only once. The ten most abundant clones make up about 0.07% of the sample. The source material was stem cell memory CD4+ T cells from blood. The cell subset or site label for this specimen denotes: stem cell-like memory CD4+ T cells. The receptors stem from a woman in her late teens or twenties in good health.

The table lists this clone with a few counts. The chain combines TRBV19 with TRBJ2-1; 8 bases are shared with TRBD2. Germline V gene data show CDR1 as LNHDA and CDR2 as SQIVND (reference sequence). The CDR3 sequence is 16 residues long. Losses at the gene ends were 4 bases for V and 0 bases for J; bases not matched to a gene: 5. The CDR3 coding sequence is TGTGCCAGTAGTAGGAGCGGGGGCCGCTCCTACAATGAGCAGTTCTTC. Its translation: CASSRSGGRSYNEQFF.

This clone was seen more than once but under ten times. The V gene is TRBV14, the J gene TRBJ2-1; 7 bases align to TRBD2. V lost 4 bases to trimming and J lost 2 bases; unmatched junction nucleotides: 8. From germline, CDR1 is SGHDN and CDR2 FVKESK. This CDR3 has 16 residues. CDR3 nucleotide sequence: TGTGCCAGCAGCCGGACTAGGCTGGAACCCTACAATGAGCAGTTCTTC. Translating gives CASSRTRLEPYNEQFF.

The sample holds a few counts of this clone. This chain joins TRBV15 and TRBJ2-1; D perhaps matches TRBD1 (6 bases). V dropped 3 bases and J dropped 3 bases, with 18 bases sitting between them. CDR3 length: 17 residues. CDR1 is LNHNV and CDR2 is YYDKDF in the germline V gene (reference sequence). The CDR3 spells CATSRGLLGAGYNEQFF. CDR3 DNA: TGTGCCACCAGCAGGGGTCTGTTGGGGGCGGGCTACAATGAGCAGTTCTTC. Drawing the rest from reference TRBV15 and TRBJ2-1, the complete variable domain is DAMVIQNPRYQVTQFGKPVTLSCSQTLNHNVMYWYQQKSSQAPKLLFHYYDKDFNNEADTPDNFQSRRPNTSFCFLDIRSPGLGDTAMYLCATSRGLLGAGYNEQFFGPGTRLTVL.

The sample holds a few counts of this clone. This chain connects TRBV19 to TRBJ2-1; 12 positions match TRBD2. The CDR3 extends over 15 amino acids. Germline V lookup: CDR1 LNHDA, CDR2 SQIVND (reference sequence). With 4 bases clipped from V and 5 bases from J, the junction kept 3 bases outside the gene matches. CDR3 loop: CASSKGLAGNNEQFF. DNA for the CDR3: TGTGCCAGTAGTAAGGGACTAGCGGGCAACAATGAGCAGTTCTTC.

The chain combines TRBV4-2 with TRBJ2-7; 8 bases are a match to TRBD1. Trimming removed 0 bases from V and 5 bases from J; junction bases left unmatched: 6. The CDR3 is 15 amino acids. Germline V gene data show CDR1 as LGHNA and CDR2 as YNFKEQ. The CDR3 nucleotides read TGTGCCAGCAGCCAAGACCGGCAGGGGGCCGACGAGCAGTACTTC. Amino acid sequence: CASSQDRQGADEQYF.

V usage is TRBV2 and J usage is TRBJ1-2; the match to TRBD1 covers 7 bases. The trim removed 6 bases at V and 4 bases at J, leaving 11 bases unmatched. Germline V gene data show CDR1 as SNHLY and CDR2 as FYNNEI. The CDR3 runs to 15 residues. This CDR3 is CASSYDRVLVYGYTF. The CDR3 DNA sequence: TGTGCCAGCAGCTACGACAGGGTCTTGGTCTATGGCTACACCTTC.

This clone was recorded a few times. V usage is TRBV28 and J usage is TRBJ1-1; no clear D. The CDR3 contains 14 residues. V was cut by 5 bases and J by 6 bases, with 16 bases left in between. Germline CDR1 and CDR2: MDHEN and SYDVKM. DNA for the CDR3: TGTGCCAGCAGTACACCGGGAAAGAGGCCTGAAGCTTTCTTT. This encodes CASSTPGKRPEAFF.

V and J are TRBV19 and TRBJ1-2, with TRBD1 as a possible D gene (5 bases). The length of the CDR3 is 16 residues. Germline CDR1 is LNHDA and CDR2 is SQIVND (reference sequence). Trimming removed 6 bases from V and 3 bases from J, with 20 bases in between. The CDR3 is CASRGTGPPWDYGYTF. Written as DNA, the CDR3 is TGTGCCAGTAGGGGGACTGGGCCCCCGTGGGACTATGGCTACACCTTC.

In the case of this clone: Sequence at one end of the junction differs from germline and may be a read error. The chain couples TRBV18 to TRBJ1-1; 7 bases are shared with TRBD1. From germline, CDR1 is KGHSH and CDR2 LQKENI. CDR3 length: 14 residues. This CDR3 is CVSTIGQVNTEAFF. In DNA form, the CDR3 reads TGTGTCAGCACCATCGGACAGGTGAACACTGAAGCTTTCTTT.

The J gene is TRBJ2-5, the V gene TRBV11-2; weak D call: TRBD1 (5 bases). V was clipped by 3 bases and J by 5 bases, with 16 bases between them. Looked up from germline, CDR1 is SGHAT and CDR2 is FQNNGV. There are 15 residues in the CDR3. CDR3 in amino acids: CASSLGLVKGETQYF. CDR3 in DNA: TGTGCCAGCAGCTTGGGATTGGTTAAGGGGGAGACCCAGTACTTC.

The genes are TRBV19 and TRBJ1-5; possibly TRBD1 for D (6 bases). This CDR3 spans 13 amino acids. Germline values: CDR1 LNHDA, CDR2 SQIVND (reference sequence). The ends were cut back, 9 bases at V and 8 bases at J, with 17 bases in the middle. CDR3: CASQAGGREPQHF. The CDR3 bases are TGTGCCAGCCAAGCGGGGGGCCGGGAGCCCCAGCATTTT.

A few counts support this clone. This sequence joins TRBV7-2 and TRBJ2-7, with 8 bases aligning to TRBD2. CDR3 length: 15 residues. Germline CDR1 and CDR2: SGHTA and FQGNSA. The V gene end was trimmed by 7 bases and the J gene end by 6 bases; junction bases not matched to a gene: 14. CDR3 loop: CASIKSTTGGAEQYF. The DNA for the CDR3 is TGTGCCAGCATAAAGTCGACTACGGGGGGGGCCGAGCAGTACTTC. The full variable domain, with the rest looked up from reference TRBV7-2 and TRBJ2-7, is GAGVSQSPSNKVTEKGKDVELRCDPISGHTALYWYRQSLGQGLEFLIYFQGNSAPDKSGLPSDRFSAERTGGSVSTLTIQRTQQEDSAVYLCASIKSTTGGAEQYFGPGTRLTVT.

The V and J genes are TRBV18 and TRBJ2-5; D ambiguous. The germline V and J ends were trimmed by 2 bases and 1 base, with 5 bases remaining between them. The length of the CDR3 is 13 residues. The germline V gene has CDR1 KGHSH and CDR2 LQKENI. The CDR3 spells CASSPTSQETQYF. CDR3 in DNA: TGTGCCAGCTCACCAACGAGCCAAGAGACCCAGTACTTC.

This rearrangement joins TRBV2 to TRBJ2-7; 8 bases fit TRBD1. The V gene end was trimmed by 4 bases and the J gene end by 1 base; junction bases not matched to a gene: 3. The germline gives CDR1 SNHLY, CDR2 FYNNEI. The CDR3 runs to 14 residues. The DNA of the CDR3 is TGTGCCAGCAGTGTCGGACAGGGATCCTACGAGCAGTACTTC. It codes for CASSVGQGSYEQYF.

The chain employs TRBV28 and TRBJ2-7, with 10 bases aligning to TRBD2. The germline CDR1 and CDR2 sequences are MDHEN and SYDVKM. Unmatched junction bases numbered 11, after V lost 9 bases and J lost 0 bases. This CDR3 has 16 amino acids. Here the CDR3 reads CARRTSGCSRSYEQYF. CDR3 nucleotide sequence: TGTGCCAGAAGGACTAGCGGCTGTTCCCGCTCCTACGAGCAGTACTTC.

This clone turned up a few times. CDR3 amino acids: CASSSSFRDRVYEQYF. The CDR3 DNA sequence: TGTGCCAGCAGTTCAAGCTTCCGGGACAGGGTATACGAGCAGTACTTC. The V and J genes are TRBV6-5 and TRBJ2-7; 9 nucleotides line up with TRBD1. Per germline, CDR1 MNHEY and CDR2 SVGAGI. The ends lost 4 bases at V and 4 bases at J; junction bases unmatched: 11. The CDR3 sequence is 16 residues long.

The chain couples TRBV19 to TRBJ2-1, with TRBD2 matching over 11 bases. With V trimmed by 6 bases and J by 4 bases, 5 bases remained unmatched. Germline V gives CDR1 LNHDA, CDR2 SQIVND (reference sequence). The CDR3 totals 15 residues. The CDR3 region has the DNA TGTGCCAGTAGCCCCACTAGCGGGAGATACAATGAGCAGTTCTTC. Its protein product is CASSPTSGRYNEQFF.

This clone has a handful of counts. The chain has TRBV7-9 and TRBJ2-5; tentative D call: TRBD2 (5 bases). The CDR3 is 13 amino acids. V was pared by 7 bases and J by 5 bases, with 14 bases between. Per germline, CDR1 SEHNR and CDR2 FQNEAQ (reference sequence). This CDR3 reads CASKTRTRETQYF. The CDR3 nucleotides are TGTGCCAGCAAAACCCGGACTCGCGAGACCCAGTACTTC.

J is TRBJ2-3 and V is TRBV7-3; TRBD1 might be the D (5 bases). With 6 bases removed from V and 4 bases from J, the gap between germline ends came to 26 bases. CDR3 size: 18 residues. CDR1 is SGHTA, CDR2 FQGTGA, per germline. The chain's CDR3 is CASSPDSPVGIFADTQYF. CDR3 coding DNA: TGTGCCAGCAGTCCCGACAGTCCCGTTGGAATTTTTGCAGATACGCAGTATTTT.

The V gene is TRBV28, the J gene TRBJ1-2; tentative D call: TRBD1 (5 bases). Trimming removed 6 bases from V and 3 bases from J, with 20 bases in between. CDR1 is MDHEN, CDR2 SYDVKM, per germline. The CDR3 extends over 16 amino acids. Written as DNA, the CDR3 is TGTGCCAGCAGCTTAGAACAGGCGCCTTTGGACTATGGCTACACCTTC. Protein product: CASSLEQAPLDYGYTF.

V usage is TRBV11-2 and J usage is TRBJ2-3; maybe TRBD2 (6 bases). The CDR3 loop spans 16 amino acids. V lost 1 base and J 0 bases, leaving 11 bases between the germline ends. From germline, CDR1 is SGHAT and CDR2 FQNNGV. As DNA, the CDR3 is TGTGCCAGCAGCTTAGGTAGCGGAACTAGCACAGATACGCAGTATTTT. This gives the protein CASSLGSGTSTDTQYF.

V is TRBV10-3 and J is TRBJ2-3, with D possibly being TRBD1 (5 bases). CDR3 size: 16 residues. Trimming took off 4 bases at V and 2 bases at J, with 16 bases between the two ends. CDR1 is ENHRY, CDR2 SYGVKD, per germline. This CDR3 is CAISGWSTGTTDTQYF. CDR3 sequence (DNA): TGTGCCATCAGTGGATGGTCCACAGGAACCACAGATACGCAGTATTTT.

The chain has TRBV28 and TRBJ2-7; D perhaps matches TRBD2 (5 bases). Germline V gene lookup returns CDR1 MDHEN and CDR2 SYDVKM. V was clipped by 3 bases and J by 6 bases, with 15 bases between them. The CDR3 length is 14 residues. CDR3 sequence: CASSLPGDMVEQYF. CDR3 in DNA: TGTGCCAGCAGTTTGCCCGGGGATATGGTCGAGCAGTACTTC. Looking up the rest from reference TRBV28 and TRBJ2-7 gives the full variable domain: DVKVTQSSRYLVKRTGEKVFLECVQDMDHENMFWYRQDPGLGLRLIYFSYDVKMKEKGDIPEGYSVSREKKERFSLILESASTNQTSMYLCASSLPGDMVEQYFGPGTRLTVT.

This clone appeared a few times. The chain combines TRBV4-1 with TRBJ1-4; D gene ambiguous. Trimming removed 4 bases at V and 7 bases at J, with 16 bases between. The CDR3 has 15 residues. Germline CDR1 and CDR2: MGHRA and YSYEKL. The CDR3 DNA sequence: TGCGCCAGCAGCCGATACCGCGGACTGCGTGAAAAACTGTTTTTT. As protein: CASSRYRGLREKLFF.

This clone came up a few times. DNA of the CDR3: TGTGCCAGCAGCTTAGTAAACAGTCAACTAGGAGGCTACACCTTC. This gives the protein CASSLVNSQLGGYTF. The rearrangement links TRBV7-9 to TRBJ1-2; no reliable D call. The germline V gene encodes CDR1 SEHNR and CDR2 FQNEAQ (reference sequence). The CDR3 totals 15 residues. V lost 1 base and J lost 8, with 17 bases in between. The full variable domain, rest sourced from reference TRBV7-9 and TRBJ1-2, is DTGVSQNPRHKITKRGQNVTFRCDPISEHNRLYWYRQTLGQGPEFLTYFQNEAQLEKSRLLSDRFSAERPKGSFSTLEIQRTEQGDSAMYLCASSLVNSQLGGYTFGSGTRLTVV.

The chain uses TRBV11-2 and TRBJ2-2, with a weak D call TRBD1 (5 bases). The CDR3 has 11 residues. The germline V and J ends were trimmed by 6 bases and 6 bases, with 5 bases remaining between them. Germline V gene lookup returns CDR1 SGHAT and CDR2 FQNNGV. In DNA form, the CDR3 reads TGTGCCAGCAGGGGGCCCGGGGAGCTGTTTTTT. Protein product: CASRGPGELFF.

This sequence joins TRBV28 and TRBJ2-7, with TRBD1 as a possible D gene (6 bases). Trimming shortened V by 11 bases and J by 2 bases, and 16 bases separated the two germline ends. The germline CDR1 and CDR2 sequences are MDHEN and SYDVKM. The CDR3 is 13 residues long. CDR3 sequence reads: CAHRNKGAYEQYF. For the CDR3, the DNA is TGTGCCCACAGGAACAAGGGGGCCTACGAGCAGTACTTC.

V and J are TRBV6-1 and TRBJ1-2; no clear D gene. Looked up from germline, CDR1 is MNHNS and CDR2 is SASEGT. The CDR3 contains 12 residues. Trimming left V 6 bases short and J 8 bases short, with 13 bases between. The CDR3 DNA reads as TGTGCCAGCAGCGGAGGGTTTCAAGGCTACACCTTC. Its protein product is CASSGGFQGYTF.